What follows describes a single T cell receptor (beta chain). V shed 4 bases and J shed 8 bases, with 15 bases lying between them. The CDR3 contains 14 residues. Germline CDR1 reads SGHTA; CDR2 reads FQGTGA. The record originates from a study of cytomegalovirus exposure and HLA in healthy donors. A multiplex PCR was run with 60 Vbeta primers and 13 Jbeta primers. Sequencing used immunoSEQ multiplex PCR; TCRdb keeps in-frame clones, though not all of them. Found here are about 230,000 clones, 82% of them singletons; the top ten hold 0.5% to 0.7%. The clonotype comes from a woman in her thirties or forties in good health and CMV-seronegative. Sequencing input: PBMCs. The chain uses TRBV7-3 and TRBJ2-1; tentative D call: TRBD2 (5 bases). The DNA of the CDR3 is TGTGCCAGCAGCTCCGTTTCCTTCGGGGATGAGCAGTTCTTC. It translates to CASSSVSFGDEQFF.